These 31 T cell receptor beta chains were sequenced from one sample in a study of tumor and adjacent non-tumor tissue in lung cancer. The template was RNA from unsorted bulk tissue. TCRbeta libraries were built with three rounds of nested PCR, modified from ARM-PCR. TCRdb redid the calling of the multiplex PCR reads with MiXCR, one entry per CDR3 protein. The sample shows 130,000 or so distinct CDR3 sequences, about 66% of them seen only once. Sequences were obtained from lung tumor tissue. The receptor set was obtained from a man aged 30 to 39 with non-small cell lung cancer.

A word on this clonotype: This may come from a read error, since a much larger clone is one base off. This chain joins TRBV6-5 and TRBJ2-1; D perhaps matches TRBD1 (6 bases). The germline V gene has CDR1 MNHEY and CDR2 SVGAGI. The CDR3 has 13 amino acids. The CDR3 DNA reads as TGTACCAGCAGTAGGACAGCTTACAATGAGCAGTTCTTC. Its protein product is CTSSRTAYNEQFF.

The chain employs TRBV29-1 and TRBJ2-3; the D is unclear. The CDR3 length is 14 residues. The V end lost 4 bases, the J end lost 0 bases, and 11 bases lay between the germline ends. Germline V gene lookup returns CDR1 SQVTM and CDR2 ANQGSEA. CDR3 bases: TGCAGCGTTGGGAGAGGCAGAAGCACAGATACGCAGTATTTT. Translated, it gives CSVGRGRSTDTQYF.

With respect to this clonotype: This clone may be a read error of a much larger clone one base away. The rearrangement joins TRBV20-1 to TRBJ1-4, with unresolved D. Trimming removed 3 bases from V and 4 bases from J, with 3 bases in between. Germline assignment: CDR1 DFQATT and CDR2 SNEGSKA (reference sequence). The CDR3 spans 11 residues. In DNA, the CDR3 is TGCAGTGCTAGGCTTAATGAAAAACTGTTTTTT. It specifies CSARLNEKLFF.

To note about this clonotype: A much larger clone sits a single nucleotide away, making a read error possible. J is TRBJ2-3 and V is TRBV20-1, with 9 bases that match TRBD2. V was pared by 5 bases and J by 5 bases, with 11 bases of the junction left unmatched. Germline CDR1 DFQATT, CDR2 SNEGSKA (reference sequence). CDR3 size: 15 residues. CDR3 residues: CSAPKVAGDRDTQYF. CDR3 DNA: TGCAGTGCTCCCAAGGTAGCGGGAGATAGAGATACGCAGTATTTT.

This chain links TRBV24-1 with TRBJ2-1; 10 nucleotides align to TRBD1. The trim removed 1 base at V and 7 bases at J, leaving 3 bases unmatched. Germline CDR1 reads KGHDR; CDR2 reads SFDVKD. The CDR3 runs 15 residues. The DNA of the CDR3 is TGTGCCACCAGTGATTTCCGGACAGGGGGGAATGAGCAGTTCTTC. This gives the protein CATSDFRTGGNEQFF.

This clonotype was counted many times. The chain recombines TRBV6-1 with TRBJ1-2; D is unclear. The CDR3 contains 15 residues. Germline V CDR1 and CDR2: MNHNS, SASEGT. Between the trimmed V and J ends, which lost 8 bases and 6 bases, there was a span of 22 bases. The CDR3 sequence: CASSLSIGLRNGYTF. The CDR3 nucleotides read TGTGCCAGCTCCCTTAGCATAGGGCTAAGGAATGGCTACACCTTC.

A word on this clonotype: This may be a read error, as it is one base from a much larger clone. This rearrangement joins TRBV4-3 to TRBJ1-2, with D possibly matching TRBD1 (5 bases). V dropped 1 base and J dropped 4 bases, with 13 bases sitting between them. The CDR3 spans 15 residues. The V gene's germline CDR1 is LGHNA and CDR2 YSLEER. This CDR3 is CASSQVRTRTYGYTF. CDR3 nucleotides: TGCGCCAGCAGCCAAGTCCGGACAAGGACCTATGGCTACACCTTC.

This clonotype was seen once. With a much larger clone just one base away, this may be a read error. V gene TRBV29-1 combines with J gene TRBJ1-3; D is ambiguous. This CDR3 spans 11 amino acids. Per germline, CDR1 SQVTM and CDR2 ANQGSEA. The CDR3 nucleotides read TGCAGCGTTGTATCTGGAAACATCATATATTTT. It yields the protein CSVVSGNIIYF.

On this clonotype: A much bigger clone sits one base away, suggesting this may be a read error. Without the conserved terminal phenylalanine or tryptophan, this CDR3 likely stems from a read error. The rearrangement links TRBV12-3 or TRBV12-4 to TRBJ1-1; D unclear. Trimming pared 6 bases from V and 1 base from J, leaving 18 bases between. The CDR3 consists of 16 residues. CDR3 amino acids: CASSHGFRSSNTEAFI. DNA for the CDR3: TGTGCCAGCAGCCATGGGTTCAGATCCTCGAACACTGAAGCTTTCATT.

Of note for this clonotype: One base away lies a much larger clone, so this may be a sequencing read error. This rearrangement joins TRBV20-1 to TRBJ2-7, with D possibly being TRBD1 (6 bases). V was trimmed by 8 bases and J by 4 bases, leaving 12 bases between them. The CDR3 sequence is 11 residues long. Germline V gene sequence: CDR1 DFQATT, CDR2 SNEGSKA (reference sequence). CDR3: CSTNQGYEQYF. The DNA for the CDR3 is TGCAGTACTAACCAGGGGTACGAGCAGTACTTC.

This clonotype was recorded a few times. A much larger clone lies one base from this, so it may be a read error. The chain recombines TRBV20-1 with TRBJ2-3; perhaps TRBD2 as D (6 bases). CDR1 DFQATT and CDR2 SNEGSKA come from the germline V gene (reference sequence). The V gene lost 5 bases and the J gene lost 5 bases, with 17 bases spanning the gap. This CDR3 is 14 amino acids long. The CDR3 spells CSAHSWRAQDTQYF. The CDR3, as DNA: TGCAGTGCTCATAGCTGGAGGGCCCAAGATACGCAGTATTTT.

This chain joins TRBV29-1 and TRBJ1-2, with D unclear. Trimming removed 6 bases at V and 4 bases at J, with 15 bases between. Germline V gene lookup returns CDR1 SQVTM and CDR2 ANQGSEA. This CDR3 has 13 amino acids. CDR3 protein: CSVPTVFLYGYTF. The CDR3 coding sequence is TGCAGCGTGCCGACTGTCTTTCTCTATGGCTACACCTTC.

The sample holds one count of this clonotype. Germline is not matched at one junction end, which may reflect a read error. V and J are TRBV5-6 and TRBJ2-7; 10 bases fit TRBD2. Germline-derived CDR1 and CDR2 are SGHDT and YYEEEE. This CDR3 is built from 15 residues. CDR3 bases: TGTGCCGGCAGCTGGGGACTAGCGAGAGCCTACGAGCAGTACTTC. Its translation is CAGSWGLARAYEQYF.

On this clonotype itself: The CDR3 end shows no conserved phenylalanine or tryptophan, and so a read error is likely. The chain couples TRBV29-1 to TRBJ2-3; 10 bases match TRBD2. Germline V gives CDR1 SQVTM, CDR2 ANQGSEA. This CDR3 has 14 amino acids. The V segment lost 6 bases and the J segment 3 bases; nucleotides outside the gene matches: 6. The CDR3 nucleotides read TGCAGCGTGCGGGCTAGCGGGGGTACAGATACGCAGTATTCT. Its protein is CSVRASGGTDTQYS.

The rearrangement links TRBV6-1 to TRBJ1-1, with 9 bases that match TRBD1. Unmatched junction bases numbered 3, after V lost 6 bases and J lost 1 base. CDR1 is MNHNS, CDR2 SASEGT, per germline. The CDR3 runs 14 residues. The DNA of the CDR3 is TGTGCCAGCAGATCGACAGGGGGGAACACTGAAGCTTTCTTT. This codes for CASRSTGGNTEAFF.

This clonotype was observed many times. The chain uses TRBV4-1 and TRBJ1-5; TRBD1 might be the D (5 bases). Germline V gene data show CDR1 as MGHRA and CDR2 as YSYEKL. The CDR3 runs to 14 residues. The V end was cut by 3 bases, the J end by 7 bases, with 13 bases between. The DNA of the CDR3 is TGCGCCAGCAGCCACCCCTCAGGGCGCCAGCCCCAGCATTTT. It specifies CASSHPSGRQPQHF.

Of note for this clonotype: A junction boundary mismatches the germline segment, possibly from a read error. The chain has TRBV12-3 or TRBV12-4 and TRBJ1-2, with D possibly being TRBD1 (5 bases). The CDR3 runs to 13 residues. In DNA form, the CDR3 reads TGTGTCAGCAGTTGGGAACAGAGGGGAGGCCACACCTTC. It is translated as CVSSWEQRGGHTF.

The J gene is TRBJ2-7, the V gene TRBV29-1; tentative D call: TRBD1 (5 bases). Trimming removed 2 bases at V and 2 bases at J, with 13 bases between. Germline CDR1 SQVTM, CDR2 ANQGSEA. CDR3 length: 14 residues. CDR3: CSVELGAAPYEQYF. DNA of the CDR3: TGCAGCGTTGAATTAGGGGCAGCACCCTACGAGCAGTACTTC.

This clonotype was seen more than once but under ten times. J is TRBJ1-5 and V is TRBV6-2 or TRBV6-3; 10 bases fit TRBD1. The end of the DNA aligns better with TRBJ2-3, so the J call may be wrong. CDR3 size: 14 residues. CDR1 and CDR2 (germline): MNHEY, SVGEGT. The CDR3 bases are TGTGCCAGCAGCGACAGGGGGCTGGTTCAGCCCCAGTATTTT. Encoded protein: CASSDRGLVQPQYF.

This clonotype appeared a few times. A read error is possible here, since a much larger clone lies one base away. This chain links TRBV12-3 or TRBV12-4 with TRBJ2-5; 8 nucleotides align to TRBD2. This CDR3 has 15 amino acids. The ends lost 2 bases at V and 1 base at J; junction bases unmatched: 3. For the CDR3, the DNA is TGTGCCAGCAGTTTATGGCGGGGGGCCCAAGAGACCCAGTACTTC. It codes for CASSLWRGAQETQYF.

This chain links TRBV20-1 with TRBJ2-1; either TRBD1 or TRBD2 may fit D (6 bases each). The CDR3 contains 13 residues. CDR1 DFQATT and CDR2 SNEGSKA come from the germline V gene (reference sequence). The CDR3 nucleotides read TGCAGCGCATACATATGGAGGGGGGATGAGCAGTTCTTC. The encoded protein is CSAYIWRGDEQFF.

The V and J genes are TRBV14 and TRBJ2-3; TRBD2 is a possible D gene (6 bases). The CDR3 covers 16 residues. V lost 4 bases and J 5 bases, leaving 19 bases between the germline ends. Germline loops: CDR1 SGHDN, CDR2 FVKESK. CDR3 region: CASSLHDVMGGDTQYF. The CDR3 nucleotides are TGTGCCAGCAGCCTCCACGATGTCATGGGAGGAGATACGCAGTATTTT.

The chain combines TRBV6-5 with TRBJ2-7; D may be TRBD1 (6 bases). Germline V lookup: CDR1 MNHEY, CDR2 SVGAGI. V was trimmed by 0 bases and J by 6 bases, leaving 15 bases between them. The CDR3 covers 15 residues. The CDR3: CASSYSPGADCEQYF. The CDR3, as DNA: TGTGCCAGCAGTTACTCTCCAGGGGCGGACTGCGAGCAGTACTTC.

The count of this clonotype is one. An end of the junction does not agree with germline; a read error may underlie this. V and J are TRBV20-1 and TRBJ1-4; D is possibly TRBD1 (6 bases). Germline V gene lookup returns CDR1 DFQATT and CDR2 SNEGSKA (reference sequence). The CDR3 consists of 13 residues. The CDR3 reads CSAPGTLGKKLFF. The CDR3 DNA is TGTAGTGCTCCCGGGACACTGGGGAAAAAACTGTTTTTT.

As for this clonotype: Sequence at one end of the junction differs from germline and may be a read error. V and J are TRBV13 and TRBJ1-2; TRBD1 is a possible D gene (5 bases). The V gene's germline CDR1 is PRHDT and CDR2 FYEKMQ (reference sequence). The CDR3 spans 15 residues. CDR3 loop: CDSSPGDGPYYGYTF. In DNA form, the CDR3 reads TGTGACAGCAGCCCCGGGGACGGACCCTACTATGGCTACACCTTC.

The chain employs TRBV28 and TRBJ1-4; D remains unclear. CDR1 is MDHEN and CDR2 is SYDVKM in the germline V gene. The CDR3 is made up of 13 amino acids. CDR3 DNA: TGTGTCGGCATCGGCGGATCTAATGAAAAACTGTTTTTT. It specifies CVGIGGSNEKLFF.

The chain employs TRBV6-2 or TRBV6-3 and TRBJ2-5; 11 nucleotides match TRBD2. This CDR3 is 15 amino acids long. Trimming removed 6 bases from V and 3 bases from J; junction bases left unmatched: 6. Germline V CDR1 and CDR2: MNHEY, SVGEGT. The CDR3 sequence: CASSLPGLAEETQYF. The CDR3 DNA reads as TGTGCCAGCAGCTTACCGGGACTAGCGGAAGAGACCCAGTACTTC.

This clonotype came up many times. The chain combines TRBV4-1 with TRBJ1-2; maybe TRBD1 (5 bases). Trimming took 5 bases from V and 1 from J, leaving 11 bases between them. Germline CDR1 reads MGHRA; CDR2 reads YSYEKL. This CDR3 is built from 14 residues. CDR3 region: CASSYGTFNYGYTF. CDR3 nucleotide sequence: TGCGCCAGCAGCTACGGGACGTTTAACTATGGCTACACCTTC.

Concerning this clonotype: At one of its ends the junction is not consistent with the germline gene, which may arise from a read error. V gene TRBV5-6 combines with J gene TRBJ1-1; no reliable D call. The CDR3 is made up of 12 amino acids. Per the germline V gene, CDR1 is SGHDT and CDR2 is YYEEEE. CDR3 sequence reads: CASNYINTEAYF. Written as DNA, the CDR3 is TGTGCCAGCAACTATATCAACACTGAAGCTTACTTT.

For this clonotype: Being one base from a much bigger clone, this may be a read error. V gene TRBV20-1 combines with J gene TRBJ2-2; either TRBD1 or TRBD2 may fit D (6 bases each). Trimming took 6 bases from V and 7 from J, leaving 15 bases between them. This CDR3 contains 13 residues. CDR1 DFQATT and CDR2 SNEGSKA come from the germline V gene (reference sequence). The CDR3 loop is CSAQQGGIGELFF. In DNA, the CDR3 is TGCAGTGCCCAACAGGGAGGCATCGGGGAGCTGTTTTTT.

V usage is TRBV20-1 and J usage is TRBJ2-1; TRBD2 matches 13 bases. This CDR3 contains 16 residues. Germline V lookup: CDR1 DFQATT, CDR2 SNEGSKA (reference sequence). V lost 7 bases to trimming and J lost 2 bases; unmatched junction nucleotides: 8. CDR3 coding DNA: TGCAGTGATCATACTAGCGGGAGGGCCACCTACAATGAGCAGTTCTTC. The encoded protein is CSDHTSGRATYNEQFF.